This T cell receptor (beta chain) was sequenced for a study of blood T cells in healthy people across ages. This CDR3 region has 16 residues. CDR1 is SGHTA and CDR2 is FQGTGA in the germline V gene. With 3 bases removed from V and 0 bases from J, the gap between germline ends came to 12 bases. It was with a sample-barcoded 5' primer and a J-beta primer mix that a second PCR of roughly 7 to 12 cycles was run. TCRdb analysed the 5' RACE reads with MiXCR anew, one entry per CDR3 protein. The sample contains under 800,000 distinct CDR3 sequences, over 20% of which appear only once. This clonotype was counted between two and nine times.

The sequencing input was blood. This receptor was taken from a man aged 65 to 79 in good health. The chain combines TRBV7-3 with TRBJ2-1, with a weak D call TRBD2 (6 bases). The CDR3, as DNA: TGTGCCAGCAGCTTTACTAGCTTGGGCTCCTACAATGAGCAGTTCTTC. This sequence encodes CASSFTSLGSYNEQFF.